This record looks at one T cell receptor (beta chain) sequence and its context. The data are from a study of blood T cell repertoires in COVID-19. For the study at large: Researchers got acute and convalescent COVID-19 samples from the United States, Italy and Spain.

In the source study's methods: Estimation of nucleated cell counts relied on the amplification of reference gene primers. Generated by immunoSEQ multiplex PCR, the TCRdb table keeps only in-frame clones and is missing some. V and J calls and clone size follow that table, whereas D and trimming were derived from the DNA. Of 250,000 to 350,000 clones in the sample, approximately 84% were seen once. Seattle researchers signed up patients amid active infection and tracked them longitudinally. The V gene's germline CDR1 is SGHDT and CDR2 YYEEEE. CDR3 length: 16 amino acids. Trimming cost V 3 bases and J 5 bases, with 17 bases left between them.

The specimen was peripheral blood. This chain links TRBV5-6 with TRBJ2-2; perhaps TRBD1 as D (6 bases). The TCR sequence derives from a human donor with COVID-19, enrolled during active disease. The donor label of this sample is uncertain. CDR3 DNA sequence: TGTGCCAGCAGCTACTGGACAGCGGCCGGGACCGGGGAGCTGTTTTTT. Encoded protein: CASSYWTAAGTGELFF.